The clone carrying this TCR beta chain was counted at least ten times. These data come from a study of identical twins. Per germline, CDR1 MNHNS and CDR2 SASEGT. Trimming removed 7 bases at V and 0 bases at J, with 10 bases between. This CDR3 region has 15 residues. TCRdb reanalysed the 5' RACE reads using MiXCR and keeps one entry per CDR3 protein. The sample lists over 200,000 distinct CDR3 sequences, 10% to 13% occurring once. The sequence came from a middle-aged man in good health. Sequencing was done on a sample of memory T cells sorted from blood. V is TRBV6-1 and J is TRBJ1-6; D is ambiguous. DNA of the CDR3: TGTGCCAGCACCTACGGCGGCTCCTATAATTCACCCCTCCACTTT. This encodes CASTYGGSYNSPLHF.